These T cell receptor beta chains were read from a single sample in a study of T-cell reconstitution after alpha-beta-depleted transplantation in children. A single record per CDR3 protein comes from TCRdb applying MiXCR to the PCR reads. Among 800,000 to 1,000,000 distinct CDR3 sequences listed, roughly 29% were seen once. Sequencing used PBMCs, mostly from graft donor cells, obtained 360 days after TCRalphabeta/CD19-depleted stem cell transplant. The origin of the receptors is a boy younger than two who had a stem cell transplant for SCID, so the T cells may come from the graft donor. Each CDR3 is given with its conserved first and last residue. A D gene is named only where the DNA matches it firmly. Not all rows give a size; the values are once, few, many and, for expanded clones, a class.

J: TRBJ2-7
size: .
V: TRBV12-3/TRBV12-4
D: .
DNA: TGTGCCAGCAGTCCTACTGGCTACGCCTACGAGCAGTACTTC
CDR3: CASSPTGYAYEQYF

J: TRBJ2-1
size: few
V: TRBV4-3
D: .
DNA: TGCGCCAGCAGCCCCGATCCCCGGGTCAGCAAGGACAATGAGCAGTTCTTC
CDR3: CASSPDPRVSKDNEQFF

J: TRBJ1-1
size: once
V: TRBV11-2
D: TRBD1
DNA: TGTGCCAGCAGCTTATGGGACAGGGTTACTGAAGCTTTCTTT
CDR3: CASSLWDRVTEAFF

J: TRBJ2-7
size: .
V: TRBV6-1
D: TRBD1
DNA: TGTGCCAGCAGAAGCACCGGGACAGGGGGCGGGTACGAGCAGTACTTC
CDR3: CASRSTGTGGGYEQYF

J: TRBJ1-1
size: few
V: TRBV12-3/TRBV12-4
D: .
DNA: TGTGCCAGCAGTTTACACCATTCGAACACTGAAGCTTTCTTT
CDR3: CASSLHHSNTEAFF

J: TRBJ2-7
size: few
V: TRBV2
D: .
DNA: TGTGCCAGCAGCGCCGGTCCTTACGAGCAGTACTTC
CDR3: CASSAGPYEQYF

J: TRBJ1-1
size: .
V: TRBV19
D: .
DNA: TGTGCCAGTAGTATGGGTGTCCGAGGAGCGGAGGAAACTGAAGCTTTCTTT
CDR3: CASSMGVRGAEETEAFF

J: TRBJ1-1
size: many
V: TRBV5-1
D: .
DNA: TGTGCCAGCAGTCGGACACAGAACACTGAAGCTTTCTTT
CDR3: CASSRTQNTEAFF

J: TRBJ1-1
size: few
V: TRBV4-1
D: .
DNA: TGCGCCAGCAGCCAAGATAATTGGGGCCTGAACACTGAAGCTTTCTTT
CDR3: CASSQDNWGLNTEAFF

J: TRBJ2-3
size: .
V: TRBV7-8
D: TRBD2
DNA: TGTGCCAGCAGCGCCCGAGGCGGGGGGGCGACAGATACGCAGTATTTT
CDR3: CASSARGGGATDTQYF

J: TRBJ1-5
size: once
V: TRBV20-1
D: .
DNA: TGCAGTGCCCGACTAGATAGCAATCAGCCCCAGCATTTT
CDR3: CSARLDSNQPQHF

J: TRBJ2-3
size: .
V: TRBV4-1
D: TRBD1
DNA: TGCGCCAGCAGCCTGCAGGGGGCGCGGGCAGATACGCAGTATTTT
CDR3: CASSLQGARADTQYF

J: TRBJ2-2
size: .
V: TRBV6-5
D: .
DNA: TGTGCCAGCAGTTACTCGTCCATCCCGAACACCGGGGAGCTGTTTTTT
CDR3: CASSYSSIPNTGELFF

J: TRBJ2-3
size: .
V: TRBV7-2
D: TRBD2
DNA: TGTGCCAGCAGCTTAGCGCCTAGCGGGGGTGGCACAGATACGCAGTATTTT
CDR3: CASSLAPSGGGTDTQYF

J: TRBJ2-3
size: few
V: TRBV18
D: .
DNA: TGTGCCAGCTCAACGCTTCAACGTCCTGGCACAGATACGCAGTATTTT
CDR3: CASSTLQRPGTDTQYF

J: TRBJ2-1
size: .
V: TRBV7-3
D: TRBD2
DNA: TGTGCCAGCAGCTTAGTGAGTTGGTTGCGGGGGGCGGACAATGAGCAGTTCTTC
CDR3: CASSLVSWLRGADNEQFF

J: TRBJ1-5
size: .
V: TRBV6-2/TRBV6-3
D: .
DNA: TGTGCCAGCAGTTATACGTCGGGCGGGCAGCCCCAGCATTTT
CDR3: CASSYTSGGQPQHF

J: TRBJ2-1
size: few
V: TRBV9
D: TRBD1
DNA: TGTGCCAGCAGCCCACGGGGACAGGGGGATAGGGAGCAGTTCTTC
CDR3: CASSPRGQGDREQFF

J: TRBJ2-3
size: .
V: TRBV5-1
D: TRBD1
DNA: TGCGCCAGCAGCTGGGGCGACTTGGCAGGGGGAGCAGATACGCAGTATTTT
CDR3: CASSWGDLAGGADTQYF

J: TRBJ1-1
size: .
V: TRBV5-1
D: TRBD1
DNA: TGCGCCAGCAGCTACGGGACAGTCCCGAAGAACACTGAAGCTTTCTTT
CDR3: CASSYGTVPKNTEAFF

J: TRBJ2-1
size: .
V: TRBV30
D: .
DNA: TGTGCCTGGAGTGAGGTTGGGGTCGAGCAGTTCTTC
CDR3: CAWSEVGVEQFF

J: TRBJ1-2
size: few
V: TRBV5-1
D: .
DNA: TGCGCCAGCAGCTTAGGAACAGCCGGGCCGAGGAGTGGCTACACCTTC
CDR3: CASSLGTAGPRSGYTF

J: TRBJ2-5
size: .
V: TRBV5-5
D: TRBD1
DNA: TGTGCCAGCATCCTGGACAGGGGTGGGGAGACCCAGTACTTC
CDR3: CASILDRGGETQYF

J: TRBJ1-2
size: few
V: TRBV7-9
D: TRBD1
DNA: TGTGCCAGCAGCCCAACAGGGGCATTTAGGGGGGACACCTTC
CDR3: CASSPTGAFRGDTF

J: TRBJ1-2
size: .
V: TRBV7-9
D: .
DNA: TGTGCCAGCAGCTTAGTTTCGCCAGGAGGAAACTATGGCTACACCTTC
CDR3: CASSLVSPGGNYGYTF

J: TRBJ1-5
size: many
V: TRBV28
D: .
DNA: TGTGCCAGCAGCTTCGGAGTTAGCAATCAGCCCCAGCATTTT
CDR3: CASSFGVSNQPQHF

J: TRBJ1-5
size: few
V: TRBV10-2
D: .
DNA: TGCGCCAGCAGTGAGTCGGGGCAGCCCCAGCATTTT
CDR3: CASSESGQPQHF

J: TRBJ2-5
size: .
V: TRBV29-1
D: .
DNA: TGCAGCGTTGATGAGCACAACCAAGAGACCCAGTACTTC
CDR3: CSVDEHNQETQYF

J: TRBJ2-2
size: few
V: TRBV2
D: .
DNA: TGTGCCAGCAGTGAGGACCCGGACACCGATCTTAACGAGGCCGGGGAGCTGTTTTTT
CDR3: CASSEDPDTDLNEAGELFF

J: TRBJ2-7
size: .
V: TRBV28
D: TRBD2
DNA: TGTGCCAGCAGTCCGGGGACTAGCCCCAACGAGCAGTACTTC
CDR3: CASSPGTSPNEQYF

J: TRBJ1-6
size: .
V: TRBV12-5
D: .
DNA: TGTGCTAGTGGACGGCGAACCGGGACCGGCTATAATTCACCCCTCCACTTT
CDR3: CASGRRTGTGYNSPLHF

J: TRBJ1-5
size: few
V: TRBV10-1
D: TRBD1
DNA: TGCGCCAGCAGTACCGGACAGGTGGGAGAGAAAAATCAGCCCCAGCATTTT
CDR3: CASSTGQVGEKNQPQHF

J: TRBJ2-7
size: many
V: TRBV5-8
D: TRBD1
DNA: TGTGCCAGCAGCTTGGGACAGGGGGCGAACGAGCAGTACTTC
CDR3: CASSLGQGANEQYF

J: TRBJ1-1
size: .
V: TRBV5-5
D: .
DNA: TGTGCCAGCAGCTTGGGAAGGGGGAGTAGGAACACTGAAGCTTTCTTT
CDR3: CASSLGRGSRNTEAFF

J: TRBJ2-7
size: .
V: TRBV20-1
D: TRBD1
DNA: TGCAGTGCTAGAGATCGGAAGGGGGCGGTCTACGAGCAGTACTTC
CDR3: CSARDRKGAVYEQYF

J: TRBJ2-1
size: few
V: TRBV7-2
D: .
DNA: TGTGCCAGCAGCTTAAGATGGCTGGGAGGCAACAATGAGCAGTTCTTC
CDR3: CASSLRWLGGNNEQFF

J: TRBJ2-3
size: .
V: TRBV20-1
D: .
DNA: TGCAGTGCTAGTCTTGCTTACGGCACAGATACGCAGTATTTT
CDR3: CSASLAYGTDTQYF

J: TRBJ2-2
size: once
V: TRBV9
D: TRBD2
DNA: TGTGCCAGCAGCGGGACTAGCGGGCTACACACCGGGGAGCTGTTTTTT
CDR3: CASSGTSGLHTGELFF

J: TRBJ2-1
size: few
V: TRBV5-1
D: TRBD1
DNA: TGCGCCAGCACTAGGACAGGCAATGAGCAGTTCTTC
CDR3: CASTRTGNEQFF

J: TRBJ2-7
size: few
V: TRBV28
D: .
DNA: TGTGCCAGCAGTCCGCCAGGGATCTACGAGCAGTACTTC
CDR3: CASSPPGIYEQYF

J: TRBJ2-7
size: .
V: TRBV20-1
D: .
DNA: TGCAGTGCTAGCAGGAGGGGATTCCCCTACGAGCAGTACTTC
CDR3: CSASRRGFPYEQYF

J: TRBJ1-3
size: few
V: TRBV5-1
D: .
DNA: TGCGCCAGCAGCTTGTCTCACAGGGCCTCTGGAAACACCATATATTTT
CDR3: CASSLSHRASGNTIYF

J: TRBJ2-7
size: few
V: TRBV20-1
D: .
DNA: TGCAGTGCCTACGAAGGCTCCTACGAGCAGTACTTC
CDR3: CSAYEGSYEQYF

J: TRBJ1-2
size: .
V: TRBV7-9
D: .
DNA: TGTGCCAGCGGCAACGACAGGTTCTATGGCTACACCTTC
CDR3: CASGNDRFYGYTF

J: TRBJ2-7
size: few
V: TRBV15
D: TRBD1
DNA: TGTGCCACCAGCAGAGTCGTGACAGGGGTCTACGAGCAGTACTTC
CDR3: CATSRVVTGVYEQYF

J: TRBJ1-5
size: .
V: TRBV12-3/TRBV12-4
D: .
DNA: TGTGCCAGCTCCCATACGGGGGCGGTACCCCAGCATTTT
CDR3: CASSHTGAVPQHF

J: TRBJ2-3
size: .
V: TRBV15
D: TRBD1
DNA: TGTGCCACGGGCAAAGACAGGGCTGGAGATACGCAGTATTTT
CDR3: CATGKDRAGDTQYF

J: TRBJ1-1
size: .
V: TRBV9
D: .
DNA: TGTGCCAGCAGCGTTGGTTTCAGAGAGAACACTGAAGCTTTCTTT
CDR3: CASSVGFRENTEAFF

J: TRBJ1-1
size: .
V: TRBV11-1
D: .
DNA: TGTGCCAGCAGCTCAACAGAGAGCACTGAAGCTTTCTTT
CDR3: CASSSTESTEAFF

J: TRBJ2-7
size: .
V: TRBV20-1
D: TRBD2
DNA: TGCAGTGCTAGCCTAGCGGGGGCCGCTACCGAGCAGTACTTC
CDR3: CSASLAGAATEQYF

J: TRBJ1-1
size: .
V: TRBV5-1
D: .
DNA: TGCGCCAGCAGCGGGATACAGGGCCTGAACACTGAAGCTTTCTTT
CDR3: CASSGIQGLNTEAFF